This passage covers 14 T cell receptor beta chains from one sample sequenced in a study of Graves' ophthalmopathy and Graves' hyperthyroidism. As the template, RNA transcripts were used to amplify TCR beta CDR3 regions. An initial RT-PCR round employing HTBI primers preceded a second-round multiplex PCR. Via MiXCR, TCRdb re-called the multiplex PCR reads, giving one row per CDR3 protein. Of 200,000 to 250,000 distinct CDR3 sequences listed, 20% to 25% are singletons. The material sequenced was peripheral blood. The receptors come from a woman aged 45-65 years with Graves' ophthalmopathy.

This clonotype was seen ten or more times. This rearrangement joins TRBV6-5 to TRBJ2-5, with 14 bases that match TRBD2. The V and J ends lost 2 bases and 0 bases, in that order; junction bases with no gene match: 2. From germline, CDR1 is MNHEY and CDR2 SVGAGI. CDR3 size: 17 residues. DNA of the CDR3: TGTGCCAGCAGTTACGGGACTAGCGGGAGTGACCAAGAGACCCAGTACTTC. This gives the protein CASSYGTSGSDQETQYF.

The chain recombines TRBV7-2 with TRBJ2-7; no firm D call. Germline V lookup: CDR1 SGHTA, CDR2 FQGNSA. V lost 3 bases and J lost 4, with 13 bases in between. This CDR3 comprises 14 residues. CDR3 sequence reads: CASSLNSGNYEQYF. CDR3 DNA sequence: TGTGCCAGCAGCTTGAACTCGGGTAATTACGAGCAGTACTTC.

This clonotype was picked up many times. The chain employs TRBV15 and TRBJ1-6; 11 bases match TRBD1. V shed 3 bases, J shed 9 bases, and the junction held 7 bases outside the gene matches. The germline V gene has CDR1 LNHNV and CDR2 YYDKDF (reference sequence). The CDR3 contains 16 residues. For the CDR3, the DNA is TGTGCCACCAGCAGGGGAGATGGGACAGGGGGTTCACCCCTCCACTTT. Translation gives CATSRGDGTGGSPLHF.

Many counts were recorded for this clonotype. The chain couples TRBV28 to TRBJ2-2; perhaps TRBD1 as D (5 bases). The V gene's germline CDR1 is MDHEN and CDR2 SYDVKM. The CDR3 is 15 residues long. V was shortened by 5 bases and J by 6 bases, with 16 bases between the two germline ends. This CDR3 is CASSRGGGAAGELFF. CDR3 in DNA: TGTGCCAGCAGTCGCGGCGGTGGGGCCGCCGGGGAGCTGTTTTTT.

This clonotype showed up many times. The chain is built from TRBV19 and TRBJ2-2, with D unclear. V was pared by 3 bases and J by 2 bases, with 13 bases between. Per the germline V gene, CDR1 is LNHDA and CDR2 is SQIVND (reference sequence). The CDR3 extends over 16 amino acids. The CDR3 loop reads CASSIRGPLNTGELFF. CDR3 DNA: TGTGCCAGTAGTATTCGAGGACCTCTTAACACCGGGGAGCTGTTTTTT.

The gene calls are TRBV6-2 or TRBV6-3 and TRBJ2-7; no reliable D call. Germline lookup yields CDR1 MNHEY and CDR2 SVGEGT. The CDR3 has 12 residues. Trimming left V 2 bases short and J 6 bases short, with 8 bases between. The CDR3 here is CASSYVGIEQYF. CDR3 in DNA: TGTGCCAGCAGTTACGTGGGGATCGAGCAGTACTTC.

Many counts were recorded for this clonotype. The rearrangement links TRBV12-3 or TRBV12-4 to TRBJ1-5; D gene ambiguous. The CDR3 is made up of 14 amino acids. The V end lost 5 bases, the J end lost 3 bases, and 11 bases lay between the germline ends. The CDR3 coding sequence is TGTGCCAGCAGTCGTTCGGCTTCCAATCAGCCCCAGCATTTT. This gives the protein CASSRSASNQPQHF.

This clonotype was picked up many times. The V gene is TRBV5-1, the J gene TRBJ2-7; D is unresolved. This CDR3 is built from 14 residues. From germline, CDR1 is SGHRS and CDR2 YFSETQ. V gave up 2 bases and J gave up 4 bases, with 13 bases separating them. The CDR3 coding sequence is TGCGCCAGCAGCTTAGAGTGGCAGATTTACGAGCAGTACTTC. It codes for CASSLEWQIYEQYF.

At least ten counts were recorded for this clonotype. The rearrangement links TRBV15 to TRBJ2-5; tentatively, D is TRBD1 (6 bases). The germline V gene has CDR1 LNHNV and CDR2 YYDKDF (reference sequence). V lost 0 bases, J lost 2 bases, and 10 bases lay in between. CDR3 length equals 15 residues. CDR3 DNA: TGTGCCACCAGCAGAGACCGGGACAATCAAGAGACCCAGTACTTC. Its protein product is CATSRDRDNQETQYF.

Many counts were recorded for this clonotype. The CDR3 sequence: CASSKQGTSNQPQHF. The CDR3 DNA is TGTGCCAGTAGTAAACAGGGTACTAGCAATCAGCCCCAGCATTTT. The chain joins TRBV19 to TRBJ1-5; tentative D call: TRBD1 (6 bases). Germline CDR1 is LNHDA and CDR2 is SQIVND (reference sequence). V gave up 4 bases and J gave up 0 bases, with 10 bases separating them. CDR3 length equals 15 residues.

This clonotype was counted at least ten times. The chain links TRBV30 to TRBJ1-1, with D perhaps matching TRBD1 (5 bases). The CDR3 sequence is 14 residues long. Germline loops: CDR1 GTSNPN, CDR2 SVGIG (reference sequence). Deletions cut 6 bases from V and 0 bases from J, with 14 bases between. CDR3 sequence (DNA): TGTGCCTGTAACCCGGGACGGTTGAACACTGAAGCTTTCTTT. Its protein product is CACNPGRLNTEAFF.

This clonotype was detected only a few times. The chain combines TRBV7-9 with TRBJ2-7; D is unclear. This CDR3 has 12 residues. Trimming took 5 bases from V and 4 from J, leaving 9 bases between them. CDR1 and CDR2 from the germline V gene are SEHNR and FQNEAQ (reference sequence). CDR3 amino acids: CASSRMEYEQYF. DNA for the CDR3: TGTGCCAGCAGCCGCATGGAGTACGAGCAGTACTTC.

This clonotype was recorded many times. The chain couples TRBV5-1 to TRBJ2-7, with TRBD1 as a possible D gene (5 bases). CDR1 SGHRS and CDR2 YFSETQ come from the germline V gene. V was clipped by 0 bases and J by 1 base, with 14 bases between them. There are 16 residues in the CDR3. The CDR3 coding sequence is TGCGCCAGCAGCTTGGCGTCCGGGCCAGGGTCCTACGAGCAGTACTTC. Translated, it gives CASSLASGPGSYEQYF. Complete variable domain (other parts from reference TRBV5-1 and TRBJ2-7): KAGVTQTPRYLIKTRGQQVTLSCSPISGHRSVSWYQQTPGQGLQFLFEYFSETQRNKGNFPGRFSGRQFSNSRSEMNVSTLELGDSALYLCASSLASGPGSYEQYFGPGTRLTVT.

This clonotype was seen many times. The V call is TRBV5-1, the J call TRBJ1-5; 8 bases align to TRBD1. The V gene's germline CDR1 is SGHRS and CDR2 YFSETQ. The CDR3 has 14 residues. V was clipped by 4 bases and J by 6 bases; unmatched bases: 6. The CDR3 is CASSRQGLGQPQHF. CDR3 bases: TGCGCCAGCAGCAGACAGGGGCTGGGTCAGCCCCAGCATTTT.